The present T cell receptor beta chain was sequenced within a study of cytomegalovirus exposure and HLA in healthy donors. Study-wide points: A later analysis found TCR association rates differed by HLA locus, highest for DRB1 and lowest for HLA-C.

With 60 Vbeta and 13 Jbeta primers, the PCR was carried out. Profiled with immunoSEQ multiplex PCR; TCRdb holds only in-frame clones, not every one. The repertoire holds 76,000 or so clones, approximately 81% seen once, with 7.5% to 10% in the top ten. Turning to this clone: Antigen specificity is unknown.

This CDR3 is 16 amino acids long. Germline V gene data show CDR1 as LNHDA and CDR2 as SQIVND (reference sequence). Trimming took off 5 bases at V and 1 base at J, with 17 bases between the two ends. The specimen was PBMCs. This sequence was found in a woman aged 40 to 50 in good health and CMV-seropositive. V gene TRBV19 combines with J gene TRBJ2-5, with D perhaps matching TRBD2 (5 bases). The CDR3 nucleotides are TGTGCCAGTAGTGCCGGCCTGCGGGTGACCCAAGAGACCCAGTACTTC. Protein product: CASSAGLRVTQETQYF.